The following is a T cell receptor beta chain sequence with its context. Since all of the isolated RNA was reverse transcribed, expressed TCRB transcripts were what got sequenced. Method: immunoSEQ multiplex PCR; TCRdb's copy keeps in-frame clones and lacks some. Of 400,000 to 450,000 clones in the sample, approximately 14% are singletons; the top ten hold roughly 0.036%. The CDR3 totals 13 residues. Trimming cost V 4 bases and J 1 base, with 7 bases left between them. CDR1 is SNHLY and CDR2 is FYNNEI in the germline V gene. The data were taken from a study of beta chain features in type 1 diabetes. This chain uses TRBV2 with TRBJ1-1; D unresolved. The clonotype comes from a man aged 30 to 45 in good health. The sample comprised naive CD4+ T cells from blood. Written as DNA, the CDR3 is TGTGCCAGCAGTGGGACCGCGAACACTGAAGCTTTCTTT. Protein sequence: CASSGTANTEAFF.